The rows below give T cell receptor beta chains drawn from one sample of a study of T cells after yellow fever vaccination. MiXCR was run by TCRdb on the 5' RACE reads, yielding one entry per CDR3 protein. This table has 250,000 to 400,000 distinct CDR3 sequences, 4.1% appearing once. Sample: PBMCs, taken 5 days after the yellow fever booster vaccination. The receptors shown here come from a young man who received the YFV17D yellow fever vaccine. Both conserved end residues are trimmed from each CDR3.

V gene,CDR3 protein
TRBV20-1,SAQETFSRTLNNEQF
TRBV5-1,ASSLGSTGSSEQY
TRBV24-1,ATGGPNTGELF
TRBV7-9,ASSLGGFREQY
TRBV12-3/TRBV12-4,ASSLNPNQPQH
TRBV6-6,ASTGTGGTEAF
TRBV5-6,ASSSSLKETQY
TRBV6-5,ASSYSQVRGYT
TRBV12-3/TRBV12-4,ASSLRRQAILAKNIQY
TRBV7-3,ASSSSRGGSGELF
TRBV3-1,ASSSGLAGGHGRETQY
TRBV9,ASSVAPIGRDTQY
TRBV11-2,ASTYGTGLNYGYT
TRBV6-5,ASSYSVSTDTQY
TRBV6-1,ASGSSGGAGELF
TRBV12-3/TRBV12-4,ASKLEGREKLF
TRBV12-3/TRBV12-4,ASSLGEHTDTQY
TRBV19,ASRDRFMNTEAF
TRBV28,ASSLGLALTTGELF
TRBV5-4,ASSRTGGITDTQY
TRBV6-1,ASSEAQAYGYT
TRBV10-3,AISESRGGDYGYT
TRBV24-1,ATRNEKLF